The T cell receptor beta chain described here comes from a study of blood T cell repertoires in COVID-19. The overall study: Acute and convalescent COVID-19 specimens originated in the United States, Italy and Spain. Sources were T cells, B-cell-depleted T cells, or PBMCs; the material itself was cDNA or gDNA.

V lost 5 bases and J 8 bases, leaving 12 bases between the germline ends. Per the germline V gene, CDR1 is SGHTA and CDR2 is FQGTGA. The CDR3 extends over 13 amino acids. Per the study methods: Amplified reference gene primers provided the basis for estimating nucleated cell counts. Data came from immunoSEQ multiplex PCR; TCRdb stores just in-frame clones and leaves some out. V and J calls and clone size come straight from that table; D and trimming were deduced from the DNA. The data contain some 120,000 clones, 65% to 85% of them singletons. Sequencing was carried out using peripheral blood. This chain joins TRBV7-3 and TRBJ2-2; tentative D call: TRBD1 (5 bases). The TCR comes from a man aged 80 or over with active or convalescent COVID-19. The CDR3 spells CASSEAGSGELFF. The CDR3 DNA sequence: TGTGCCAGCAGCGAGGCAGGGTCGGGGGAGCTGTTTTTT.